This T cell receptor (beta chain) was identified in a study of cytomegalovirus exposure and HLA in healthy donors. Each donor was healthy, and each was a bone marrow donor. With 60 Vbeta and 13 Jbeta primers, the PCR was carried out. Repertoires were generated with immunoSEQ multiplex PCR, while TCRdb's copy carries only in-frame clones and drops some. The data hold 97,000 or so clones, with around a tenth observed a single time. Notes on this clone: The target antigen is unknown.

Study results and caveats: According to an earlier analysis, most TCR beta V segments yielded productive rearrangements about 87% or about 30% of the time. Researchers reported in a later analysis that a missense DCLRE1C variant was tied to TCR beta V- and J-gene trimming.

The V gene lost 3 bases and the J gene lost 0 bases, with 8 bases spanning the gap. CDR3 length: 14 amino acids. Germline V gene data show CDR1 as GTSNPN and CDR2 as SVGIG (reference sequence). The receptor's source is a man aged 45-65 years in good health and CMV-seropositive. Sequenced input: PBMCs. The chain links TRBV30 to TRBJ1-4, with D unclear. The CDR3 region is CAWSPGTTNEKLFF. Here the CDR3 DNA reads TGTGCCTGGAGCCCCGGGACAACTAATGAAAAACTGTTTTTT.